These T cell receptor beta chains were read from a single sample in a study of CD8+ T cells in alopecia areata. TCRdb keeps only in-frame clones here, not all; method: immunoSEQ multiplex PCR. The repertoire has 150,000 to 250,000 clones, roughly 50% of them found once; the top ten carry approximately 5.1%. Material: CD4+ T cells sorted from blood, obtained at week 24, from a patient treated with tofacitinib. The source is a human donor with alopecia areata. The CDR3 runs from the conserved cysteine through the conserved F or W. Fields, in order: J gene, V gene, clone size, D gene, CDR3 protein, CDR3 DNA. D genes are given only for firm matches. Clone size is not always given. Where it is, it says once, few, many or a class for expanded clones.

j_gene: TRBJ1-1
v_gene: TRBV2
abundance: -
d_gene: -
CDR3aa: CASSEQATAGTEAFF
CDR3nt: TGTGCCAGCAGTGAACAAGCGACAGCGGGCACTGAAGCTTTCTTT

j_gene: TRBJ2-3
v_gene: TRBV25-1
abundance: -
d_gene: -
CDR3aa: CASRGTFTDTQYF
CDR3nt: TGTGCCAGCAGGGGCACTTTCACAGATACGCAGTATTTT

j_gene: TRBJ1-4
v_gene: TRBV25-1
abundance: -
d_gene: -
CDR3aa: CASSEGAQYEKLFF
CDR3nt: TGTGCCAGCAGTGAGGGGGCCCAGTATGAAAAACTGTTTTTT

j_gene: TRBJ2-3
v_gene: TRBV4-3
abundance: -
d_gene: -
CDR3aa: CASSQDYFDTQYF
CDR3nt: TGCGCCAGCAGCCAAGATTACTTTGATACGCAGTATTTT

j_gene: TRBJ2-5
v_gene: TRBV7-8
abundance: -
d_gene: -
CDR3aa: CASRPNYLQETQYF
CDR3nt: TGTGCCAGCAGACCTAACTATCTACAAGAGACCCAGTACTTC

j_gene: TRBJ2-3
v_gene: TRBV20-1
abundance: -
d_gene: -
CDR3aa: CSARLGDTQYF
CDR3nt: TGCAGTGCTAGACTGGGAGATACGCAGTATTTT

j_gene: TRBJ2-3
v_gene: TRBV9
abundance: -
d_gene: -
CDR3aa: CASSVTGTTDTQYF
CDR3nt: TGTGCCAGCAGCGTAACAGGTACTACAGATACGCAGTATTTT

j_gene: TRBJ1-1
v_gene: TRBV4-2
abundance: -
d_gene: -
CDR3aa: CASSQVENTEAFF
CDR3nt: TGTGCCAGCAGCCAAGTCGAGAACACTGAAGCTTTCTTT

j_gene: TRBJ2-3
v_gene: TRBV4-3
abundance: -
d_gene: TRBD2
CDR3aa: CASSQGGRADTQYF
CDR3nt: TGCGCCAGCAGCCAGGGGGGGAGGGCAGATACGCAGTATTTT

j_gene: TRBJ2-7
v_gene: TRBV6-6
abundance: -
d_gene: -
CDR3aa: CASSYRRGGTSYEQYF
CDR3nt: TGTGCCAGCAGTTACAGGCGAGGGGGAACCTCCTACGAGCAGTACTTC

j_gene: TRBJ2-5
v_gene: TRBV5-6
abundance: -
d_gene: TRBD1
CDR3aa: CASSSTRQGGETQYF
CDR3nt: TGTGCCAGCAGCTCCACTCGACAGGGGGGAGAGACCCAGTACTTC

j_gene: TRBJ2-5
v_gene: TRBV7-9
abundance: few
d_gene: TRBD2
CDR3aa: CASSFGGAGGAEETQYF
CDR3nt: TGTGCCAGCAGCTTCGGGGGTGCGGGGGGCGCCGAAGAGACCCAGTACTTC